This entry lists 21 T cell receptor beta chains sequenced from one sample in a study of Ad26.COV2.S vaccination and SARS-CoV-2 variants. Treatment noted: around 19 received Ad26.COV2.S at low or high dose, single or two shots; about 5 received placebo; per-sample allocation not given. Vaccine and placebo recipients were sampled on day 63 after the first injection. TCRdb's copy holds only in-frame clones and misses some; the assay was immunoSEQ multiplex PCR. Counted here are about 460,000 clones, about 88% occurring once; the ten biggest clones make up 1.5% to 2%. This specimen was peripheral blood, taken in a trial of Ad26.COV2.S vaccine versus placebo. These receptors originate from a person aged 18-60 years who received the Ad26.COV2.S COVID-19 vaccine or a placebo.

The chain recombines TRBV19 with TRBJ2-5; D may be TRBD1 or TRBD2 (6 bases each). There are 14 residues in the CDR3. Trimming shortened V by 5 bases and J by 7 bases, and 17 bases separated the two germline ends. From germline, CDR1 is LNHDA and CDR2 SQIVND (reference sequence). CDR3 sequence (DNA): TGTGCCAGTAGTTCCACTACCGGGGGCCCGACCCAGTACTTC. This encodes CASSSTTGGPTQYF.

This clone was detected a few times. The rearrangement uses TRBV7-9 and TRBJ1-1; D gene ambiguous. Looked up from germline, CDR1 is SEHNR and CDR2 is FQNEAQ (reference sequence). The CDR3 contains 16 residues. Between the trimmed V and J ends, which lost 1 base and 0 bases, there was a span of 12 bases. DNA for the CDR3: TGTGCCAGCAGCTTAGACCGGAGAGGTGTGAACACTGAAGCTTTCTTT. Translating gives CASSLDRRGVNTEAFF.

V and J are TRBV11-2 and TRBJ1-4; TRBD1 matches at 9 bases. There are 17 residues in the CDR3. Trimming cost V 5 bases and J 5 bases; bases outside gene matches: 12. The germline V gene has CDR1 SGHAT and CDR2 FQNNGV. CDR3 nucleotides: TGTGCCAGCAGCGCGACAGGGGGAGAACCCGGAAATGAAAAACTGTTTTTT. This codes for CASSATGGEPGNEKLFF.

The chain has TRBV30 and TRBJ2-5; 9 bases match TRBD1. CDR3 length: 15 amino acids. Germline-derived CDR1 and CDR2 are GTSNPN and SVGIG (reference sequence). V lost 5 bases to trimming and J lost 4 bases; unmatched junction nucleotides: 11. The CDR3, as DNA: TGTGCCTGGGAATCAGGGACAGGGAGGGGAGAGACCCAGTACTTC. It encodes CAWESGTGRGETQYF.

In DNA, the CDR3 is TGTGCCAGCAGCTTAGCAGGGTACTCCTACGAGCAGTACTTC. Amino acids: CASSLAGYSYEQYF. V is TRBV7-9 and J is TRBJ2-7; D is undetermined. Germline V gene sequence: CDR1 SEHNR, CDR2 FQNEAQ (reference sequence). V was shortened by 0 bases and J by 0 bases, with 6 bases between the two germline ends. This CDR3 is built from 14 residues.

The V call is TRBV3-1 (or the pseudogene TRBV3-2), the J call TRBJ2-3, with D possibly being TRBD2 (6 bases). Germline V gene lookup returns CDR1 LGHDT and CDR2 YNNKEL (reference sequence). Trimming removed 2 bases at V and 8 bases at J, with 11 bases between. The CDR3 has 13 residues. CDR3 coding DNA: TGTGCCAGCAGCCAACCCCGGGGGAGTACGCAGTATTTT. This sequence encodes CASSQPRGSTQYF.

The genes are TRBV11-3 and TRBJ2-1; D is unclear. The germline V and J ends were trimmed by 0 bases and 5 bases, with 5 bases remaining between them. The CDR3 extends over 13 amino acids. Germline lookup yields CDR1 SGHNT and CDR2 YENEEA. This CDR3 reads CASSLDRHNEQFF. Written as DNA, the CDR3 is TGTGCCAGCAGCTTAGACAGGCACAATGAGCAGTTCTTC.

This rearrangement joins TRBV6-6 to TRBJ1-6, with D perhaps TRBD1 (6 bases). CDR1 is MNHNY, CDR2 SVGAGI, per germline (reference sequence). Trimming shortened V by 5 bases and J by 7 bases, and 6 bases separated the two germline ends. This CDR3 is 12 amino acids long. The CDR3 DNA follows: TGTGCCAGCAGTACAGGGAATTCACCCCTCCACTTT. Its protein is CASSTGNSPLHF.

The rearrangement uses TRBV9 and TRBJ2-7; D may be TRBD1 (6 bases). The CDR3 covers 13 residues. The germline V gene encodes CDR1 SGDLS and CDR2 YYNGEE. The germline V and J ends were trimmed by 3 bases and 5 bases, with 12 bases remaining between them. CDR3 coding DNA: TGTGCCAGCAGCGCAGGGGTTTTCGACGAGCAGTACTTC. Translated: CASSAGVFDEQYF.

The genes are TRBV9 and TRBJ2-5; D gene unclear. V gave up 3 bases and J gave up 0 bases, with 3 bases separating them. This CDR3 region has 12 residues. Germline lookup yields CDR1 SGDLS and CDR2 YYNGEE. CDR3 loop: CASSANQETQYF. In DNA, the CDR3 is TGTGCCAGCAGCGCTAACCAAGAGACCCAGTACTTC. The variable domain in full, completed from reference TRBV9 and TRBJ2-5, reads DSGVTQTPKHLITATGQRVTLRCSPRSGDLSVYWYQQSLDQGLQFLIQYYNGEERAKGNILERFSAQQFPDLHSELNLSSLELGDSALYFCASSANQETQYFGPGTRLLVL.

The CDR3 coding sequence is TGTGCCAGCTCACCGGGCGGGAGTCTCTACAATGAGCAGTTCTTC. It specifies CASSPGGSLYNEQFF. The chain links TRBV18 to TRBJ2-1; TRBD2 aligns across 7 bases. With 3 bases clipped from V and 3 bases from J, the junction kept 5 bases outside the gene matches. Germline V gene lookup returns CDR1 KGHSH and CDR2 LQKENI. The CDR3 loop spans 15 amino acids.

V is TRBV6-2 or TRBV6-3 and J is TRBJ2-1; D assignment may be TRBD1 or TRBD2 (6 bases each). The CDR3 runs to 16 residues. CDR1 is MNHEY and CDR2 is SVGEGT in the germline V gene. The V gene lost 4 bases and the J gene lost 0 bases, with 13 bases spanning the gap. The CDR3 nucleotides are TGTGCCAGCAGTTCCATAGCGGACAGCTCCTACAATGAGCAGTTCTTC. Translation: CASSSIADSSYNEQFF.

The CDR3 loop reads CASSGTGDRRNQPQHF. The CDR3 nucleotides read TGTGCCAGCAGTGGGACAGGGGACAGGCGCAATCAGCCCCAGCATTTT. The chain is built from TRBV6-2 or TRBV6-3 and TRBJ1-5; 10 bases are shared with TRBD1. V dropped 5 bases and J dropped 2; count of bases not matched to a gene: 6. The CDR3 spans 16 residues. Per germline, CDR1 MNHEY and CDR2 SVGEGT.

The chain carries TRBV30 and TRBJ1-1; D is uncertain. This CDR3 region has 16 residues. Trimming took off 3 bases at V and 6 bases at J, with 23 bases between the two ends. CDR1 is GTSNPN and CDR2 is SVGIG in the germline V gene (reference sequence). The CDR3 reads CAWRGMDGIRGAEAFF. In DNA, the CDR3 is TGTGCCTGGAGGGGGATGGATGGGATCAGAGGCGCTGAAGCTTTCTTT.

This clone was seen a few times. V and J are TRBV6-5 and TRBJ1-6; D may be TRBD1 (6 bases). The germline gives CDR1 MNHEY, CDR2 SVGAGI. Trimming stripped 0 bases from V and 10 bases from J, with 13 bases between. The CDR3 covers 15 residues. The CDR3 nucleotides read TGTGCCAGCAGTTACTCTGTACAGGGTGGCTCACCCCTCCACTTT. This encodes CASSYSVQGGSPLHF.

The rearrangement joins TRBV6-5 to TRBJ1-6; D is uncertain. V was cut by 9 bases and J by 9 bases, with 21 bases left in between. The CDR3 has 15 residues. CDR1 MNHEY and CDR2 SVGAGI come from the germline V gene. DNA of the CDR3: TGTGCCAGTCGGCCAGGCCAATCGATTGCTTCACCCCTCCACTTT. Amino acid sequence: CASRPGQSIASPLHF.

The chain couples TRBV19 to TRBJ2-6; D gene uncertain. The CDR3 runs to 15 residues. V shed 4 bases and J shed 4 bases, with 11 bases lying between them. From germline, CDR1 is LNHDA and CDR2 SQIVND (reference sequence). The CDR3 DNA reads as TGTGCCAGTAGTACAGGACCTTGGGGGGCCAACGTCCTGACTTTC. Residues: CASSTGPWGANVLTF. Variable domain in full (rest from reference TRBV19 and TRBJ2-6): DGGITQSPKYLFRKEGQNVTLSCEQNLNHDAMYWYRQDPGQGLRLIYYSQIVNDFQKGDIAEGYSVSREKKESFPLTVTSAQKNPTAFYLCASSTGPWGANVLTFGAGSRLTVL.

This clone showed up just a few times. Written as DNA, the CDR3 is TGTGCCAGCAGTCGGGGGACAGGCGAAGCTTTCTTT. Its protein is CASSRGTGEAFF. The rearrangement links TRBV12-3 or TRBV12-4 to TRBJ1-1, with 8 bases matching TRBD1. The CDR3 consists of 12 residues. J gave up 8 bases and V 5 bases, and 4 bases lay outside the gene matches.

V and J are TRBV11-3 and TRBJ2-1; a possible D gene is TRBD1 (6 bases). Germline lookup yields CDR1 SGHNT and CDR2 YENEEA. This CDR3 spans 15 amino acids. V was shortened by 1 base and J by 2 bases, with 9 bases between the two germline ends. The CDR3 sequence is CASSLGGTTYNEQFF. CDR3 in DNA: TGTGCCAGCAGCTTAGGAGGGACAACCTACAATGAGCAGTTCTTC.

The V and J genes are TRBV30 and TRBJ1-4; a possible D gene is TRBD1 (6 bases). Per the germline V gene, CDR1 is GTSNPN and CDR2 is SVGIG (reference sequence). The ends were cut back, 3 bases at V and 3 bases at J, with 20 bases in the middle. The CDR3 has 17 residues. CDR3 coding DNA: TGTGCCTGGAGGCCCCGGGGGGCGAGTCTAGCTAATGAAAAACTGTTTTTT. Translation: CAWRPRGASLANEKLFF.

The V gene is TRBV11-3, the J gene TRBJ2-7, with a weak D call TRBD2 (5 bases). This CDR3 has 12 residues. Germline V CDR1 and CDR2: SGHNT, YENEEA. V dropped 6 bases and J dropped 6 bases, with 12 bases sitting between them. The CDR3 is CASSSGSSEQYF. CDR3 coding DNA: TGTGCCAGCAGTTCGGGGAGTAGCGAGCAGTACTTC.